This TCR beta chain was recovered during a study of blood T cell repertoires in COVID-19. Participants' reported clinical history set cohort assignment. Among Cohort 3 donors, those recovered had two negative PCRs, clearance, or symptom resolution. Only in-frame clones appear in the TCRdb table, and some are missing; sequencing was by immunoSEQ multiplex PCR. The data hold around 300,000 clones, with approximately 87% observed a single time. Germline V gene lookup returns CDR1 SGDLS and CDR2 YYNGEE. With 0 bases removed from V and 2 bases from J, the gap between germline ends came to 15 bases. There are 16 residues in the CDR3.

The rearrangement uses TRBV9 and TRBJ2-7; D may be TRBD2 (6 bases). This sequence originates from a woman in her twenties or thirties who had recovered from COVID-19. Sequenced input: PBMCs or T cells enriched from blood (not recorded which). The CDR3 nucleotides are TGTGCCAGCAGCGTAGAAGCGGGCTCAGTCCCCTACGAGCAGTACTTC. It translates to CASSVEAGSVPYEQYF.